The present entry profiles one T cell receptor (beta chain) with its context. TCRdb independently ran MiXCR on the RT-PCR reads; one entry per CDR3 protein. In the table there are 650,000 to 800,000 distinct CDR3 sequences, more than 13% of which are singletons. V dropped 5 bases and J dropped 7; count of bases not matched to a gene: 9. The CDR3 is 16 amino acids. Looked up from germline, CDR1 is MNHEY and CDR2 is SVGEGT. The sequenced sample consisted of memory CD4+ T cells from blood. This TCR was recovered from a female donor in good health, serving as a healthy control. The V and J genes are TRBV6-2 or TRBV6-3 and TRBJ2-1; 12 bases line up with TRBD2. The CDR3 sequence: CASSHPSGRAGNEQFF. The CDR3 bases are TGTGCCAGCAGTCACCCTAGCGGGAGGGCCGGTAATGAGCAGTTCTTC.